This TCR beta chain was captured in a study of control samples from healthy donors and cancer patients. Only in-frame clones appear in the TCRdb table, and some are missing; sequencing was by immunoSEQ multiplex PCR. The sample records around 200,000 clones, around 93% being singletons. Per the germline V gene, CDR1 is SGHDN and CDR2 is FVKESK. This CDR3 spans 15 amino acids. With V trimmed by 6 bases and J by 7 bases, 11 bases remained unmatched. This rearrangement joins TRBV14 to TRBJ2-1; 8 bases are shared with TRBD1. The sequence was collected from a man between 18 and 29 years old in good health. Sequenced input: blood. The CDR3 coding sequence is TGTGCCAGCAGTCTTTTAACAGGGGGTGATAATGAGCAGTTCTTC. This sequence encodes CASSLLTGGDNEQFF.